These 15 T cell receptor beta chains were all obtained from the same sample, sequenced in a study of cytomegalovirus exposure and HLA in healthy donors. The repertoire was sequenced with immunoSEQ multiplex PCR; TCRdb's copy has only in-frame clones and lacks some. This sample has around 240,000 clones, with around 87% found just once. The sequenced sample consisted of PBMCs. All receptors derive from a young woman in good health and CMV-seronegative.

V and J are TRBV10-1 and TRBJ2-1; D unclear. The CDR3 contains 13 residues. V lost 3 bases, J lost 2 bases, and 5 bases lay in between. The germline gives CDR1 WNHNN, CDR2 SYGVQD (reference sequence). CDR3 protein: CASSDRAYNEQFF. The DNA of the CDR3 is TGCGCCAGCAGTGATCGGGCCTACAATGAGCAGTTCTTC.

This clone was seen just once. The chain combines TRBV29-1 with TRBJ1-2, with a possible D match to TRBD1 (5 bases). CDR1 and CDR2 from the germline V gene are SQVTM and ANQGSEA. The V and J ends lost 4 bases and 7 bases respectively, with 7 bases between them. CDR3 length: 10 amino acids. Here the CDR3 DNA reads TGCAGCGTTGGGGGGGTTGGCTACACCTTC. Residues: CSVGGVGYTF. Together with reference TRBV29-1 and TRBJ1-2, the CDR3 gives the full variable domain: SAVISQKPSRDICQRGTSLTIQCQVDSQVTMMFWYRQQPGQSLTLIATANQGSEATYESGFVIDKFPISRPNLTFSTLTVSNMSPEDSSIYLCSVGGVGYTFGSGTRLTVV.

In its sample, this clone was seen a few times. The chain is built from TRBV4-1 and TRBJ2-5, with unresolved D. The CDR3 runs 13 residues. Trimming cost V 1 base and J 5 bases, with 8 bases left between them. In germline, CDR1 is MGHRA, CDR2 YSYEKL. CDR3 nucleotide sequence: TGCGCCAGCAGCCAAGTTGCCCAGGAGACCCAGTACTTC. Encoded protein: CASSQVAQETQYF.

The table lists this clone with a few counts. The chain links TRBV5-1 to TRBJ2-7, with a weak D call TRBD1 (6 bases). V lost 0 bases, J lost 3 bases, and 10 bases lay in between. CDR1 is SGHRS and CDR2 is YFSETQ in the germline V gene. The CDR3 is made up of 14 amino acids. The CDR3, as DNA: TGCGCCAGCAGCTTGGAGGCAGGGGTCTACGAGCAGTACGTC. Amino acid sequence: CASSLEAGVYEQYV.

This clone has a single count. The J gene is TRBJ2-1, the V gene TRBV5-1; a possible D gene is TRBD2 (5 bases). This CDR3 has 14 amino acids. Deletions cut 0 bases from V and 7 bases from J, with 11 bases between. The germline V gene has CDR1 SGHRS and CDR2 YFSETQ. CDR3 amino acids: CASSLVGLGNEQFF. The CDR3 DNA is TGCGCCAGCAGCTTGGTAGGACTGGGGAATGAGCAGTTCTTC.

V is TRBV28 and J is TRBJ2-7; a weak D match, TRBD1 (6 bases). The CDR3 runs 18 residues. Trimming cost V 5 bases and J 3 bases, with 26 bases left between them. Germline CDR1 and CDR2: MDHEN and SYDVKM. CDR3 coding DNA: TGTGCCAGCAGTACTACGCCTCGCATCCGGGACACCCTCTACGAGCAGTACTTC. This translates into CASSTTPRIRDTLYEQYF. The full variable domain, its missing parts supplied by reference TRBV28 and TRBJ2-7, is DVKVTQSSRYLVKRTGEKVFLECVQDMDHENMFWYRQDPGLGLRLIYFSYDVKMKEKGDIPEGYSVSREKKERFSLILESASTNQTSMYLCASSTTPRIRDTLYEQYFGPGTRLTVT.

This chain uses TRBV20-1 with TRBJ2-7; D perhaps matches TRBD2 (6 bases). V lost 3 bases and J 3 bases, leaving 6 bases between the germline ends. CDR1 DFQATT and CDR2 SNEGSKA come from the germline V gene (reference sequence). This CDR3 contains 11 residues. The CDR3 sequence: CSASSGYEQYF. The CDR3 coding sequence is TGCAGTGCTAGTAGCGGCTACGAGCAGTACTTC.

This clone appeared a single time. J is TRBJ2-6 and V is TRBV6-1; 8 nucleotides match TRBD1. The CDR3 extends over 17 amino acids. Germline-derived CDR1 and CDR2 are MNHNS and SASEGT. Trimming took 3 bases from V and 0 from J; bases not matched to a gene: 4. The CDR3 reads CASSETGEISGANVLTF. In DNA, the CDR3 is TGTGCCAGCAGTGAGACAGGGGAGATCTCTGGGGCCAACGTCCTGACTTTC.

CDR3 region: CASSRGLAGGQNTDTQYF. CDR3 DNA: TGTGCCAGCAGCCGGGGACTAGCGGGGGGGCAAAACACAGATACGCAGTATTTT. V and J are TRBV5-4 and TRBJ2-3; 16 bases are a match to TRBD2. CDR1 and CDR2 (germline): SGHNT, YYREEE (reference sequence). The V segment lost 4 bases and the J segment 2 bases; nucleotides outside the gene matches: 7. This CDR3 is built from 18 residues. The complete variable domain, with remaining parts taken from reference TRBV5-4 and TRBJ2-3, reads ETGVTQSPTHLIKTRGQQVTLRCSSQSGHNTVSWYQQALGQGPQFIFQYYREEENGRGNFPPRFSGLQFPNYSSELNVNALELDDSALYLCASSRGLAGGQNTDTQYFGPGTRLTVL.

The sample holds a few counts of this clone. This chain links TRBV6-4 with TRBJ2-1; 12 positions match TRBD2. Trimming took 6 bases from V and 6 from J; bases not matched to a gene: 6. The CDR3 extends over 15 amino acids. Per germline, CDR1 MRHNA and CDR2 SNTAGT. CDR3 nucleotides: TGTGCCAGCAGAATCACTAGCGGGGGGCCCAATGAGCAGTTCTTC. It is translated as CASRITSGGPNEQFF.

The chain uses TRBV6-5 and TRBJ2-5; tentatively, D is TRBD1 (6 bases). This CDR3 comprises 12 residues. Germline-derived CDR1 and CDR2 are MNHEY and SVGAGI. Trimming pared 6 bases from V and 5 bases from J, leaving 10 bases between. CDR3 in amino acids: CASRPRGETQYF. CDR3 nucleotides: TGTGCCAGCAGGCCGAGGGGGGAGACCCAGTACTTC.

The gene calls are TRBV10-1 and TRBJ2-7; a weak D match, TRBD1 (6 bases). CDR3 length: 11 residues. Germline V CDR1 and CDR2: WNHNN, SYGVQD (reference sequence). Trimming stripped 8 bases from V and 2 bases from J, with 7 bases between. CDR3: CASGTTYEQYF. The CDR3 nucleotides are TGCGCCAGCGGGACAACCTACGAGCAGTACTTC.

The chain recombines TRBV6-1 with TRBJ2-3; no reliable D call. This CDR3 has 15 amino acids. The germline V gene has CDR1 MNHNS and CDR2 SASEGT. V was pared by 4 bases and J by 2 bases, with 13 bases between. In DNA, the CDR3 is TGTGCCAGCAGTGCGTCCGGGTTCTACACAGATACGCAGTATTTT. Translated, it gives CASSASGFYTDTQYF.

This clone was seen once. The CDR3 is CASSYSGNEQFF. The CDR3 DNA reads as TGTGCCAGCAGTTACAGCGGCAATGAGCAGTTCTTC. V and J are TRBV27 and TRBJ2-1; D might be TRBD2 (5 bases). This CDR3 has 12 residues. V lost 4 bases to trimming and J lost 6 bases, with 7 bases between them. The germline gives CDR1 MNHEY, CDR2 SMNVEV (reference sequence).

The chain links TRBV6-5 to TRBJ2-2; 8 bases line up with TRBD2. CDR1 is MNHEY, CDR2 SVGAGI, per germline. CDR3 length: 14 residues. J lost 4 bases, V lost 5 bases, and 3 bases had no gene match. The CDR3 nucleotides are TGTGCCAGCAGTGACGGGACTAGCACCGGGGAGCTGTTTTTT. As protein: CASSDGTSTGELFF.